The 27 T cell receptor beta chains below come from one sample, sequenced in a study of blood T cells in healthy people across ages. Alongside a J-beta primer mix, a sample-barcoded 5' primer served in a second PCR lasting 7 to 11 cycles. One entry per CDR3 protein, called by TCRdb with MiXCR from the 5' RACE reads. Among around 1,700,000 distinct CDR3 sequences, 25% to 30% were seen once, and the ten largest hold around 7.7%. Sequencing was performed on blood. These receptors all stem from a woman aged 30 to 39 in good health.

The chain carries TRBV28 and TRBJ2-1, with 10 positions matching TRBD2. The ends lost 6 bases at V and 6 bases at J; junction bases unmatched: 11. The CDR3 sequence is 16 residues long. CDR1 is MDHEN, CDR2 SYDVKM, per germline. CDR3 sequence reads: CASSPVPSGGGNEQFF. CDR3 nucleotides: TGTGCCAGCAGCCCCGTGCCCAGCGGGGGGGGCAATGAGCAGTTCTTC. Full variable domain (remainder filled in from reference TRBV28 and TRBJ2-1): DVKVTQSSRYLVKRTGEKVFLECVQDMDHENMFWYRQDPGLGLRLIYFSYDVKMKEKGDIPEGYSVSREKKERFSLILESASTNQTSMYLCASSPVPSGGGNEQFFGPGTRLTVL.

The rearrangement links TRBV18 to TRBJ2-3; D not resolved. CDR3 length equals 13 residues. The germline gives CDR1 KGHSH, CDR2 LQKENI. V lost 0 bases to trimming and J lost 4 bases, with 5 bases between them. The CDR3 sequence is CASSPPIPDTQYF. The CDR3 DNA is TGTGCCAGCTCACCACCCATTCCAGATACGCAGTATTTT.

This clonotype has just a few counts. This chain links TRBV12-3 or TRBV12-4 with TRBJ2-1, with 9 nucleotides matching TRBD1. V gave up 5 bases and J gave up 6 bases; unmatched junction bases: 5. This CDR3 region has 14 residues. DNA for the CDR3: TGTGCCAGCAGTGGGGGACAGGGATTCAATGAGCAGTTCTTC. Translated, it gives CASSGGQGFNEQFF.

The V gene is TRBV20-1, the J gene TRBJ2-1; D is tentatively TRBD1 or TRBD2 (6 bases each). Germline values: CDR1 DFQATT, CDR2 SNEGSKA (reference sequence). V was pared by 3 bases and J by 10 bases, with 25 bases between. The CDR3 length is 16 residues. CDR3 nucleotides: TGCAGTGCTAGGGACCTCAAAGGGGGGACACCCTACGAGCAGTTCTTC. This gives the protein CSARDLKGGTPYEQFF.

Comment on this clonotype: A much larger clone differs by one base, so this may be a read error. The chain couples TRBV12-5 to TRBJ2-5, with D tentatively TRBD2 (5 bases). Germline V gene lookup returns CDR1 LGHNT and CDR2 FRNRAP. The CDR3 consists of 12 residues. CDR3 DNA sequence: TGTACTAGTGGTTTGACGGCGGAGACCCAGTACTTC. It yields the protein CTSGLTAETQYF.

The table lists this clonotype with a few counts. The chain has TRBV20-1 and TRBJ1-4; D gene uncertain. Germline V gives CDR1 DFQATT, CDR2 SNEGSKA (reference sequence). V was pared by 6 bases and J by 7 bases, with 12 bases between. CDR3 length: 12 amino acids. Here the CDR3 reads CSARKEPEKLFF. In DNA, the CDR3 is TGCAGTGCCAGGAAGGAGCCTGAAAAACTGTTTTTT.

The genes are TRBV7-2 and TRBJ2-5, with D unclear. The end of the DNA aligns better with TRBJ2-1, so the J call may be wrong. The CDR3 is 15 amino acids. Germline CDR1 reads SGHTA; CDR2 reads FQGNSA. CDR3 sequence: CASSHQADPRETQFF. The CDR3 bases are TGTGCCAGCAGCCACCAGGCGGACCCTCGAGAGACCCAGTTCTTC.

CDR3 protein: CASSATYVGTENTGELFF. CDR3 in DNA: TGTGCCAGCAGCGCCACCTACGTAGGGACAGAGAACACCGGGGAGCTGTTTTTT. The chain is built from TRBV7-8 and TRBJ2-2, with TRBD1 identical over 7 bases. The CDR3 sequence is 18 residues long. Looked up from germline, CDR1 is SGHVS and CDR2 is FQNEAQ. The V and J ends lost 5 bases and 1 base, in that order; junction bases with no gene match: 13.

This clonotype showed up just once. V usage is TRBV5-1 and J usage is TRBJ2-3; D perhaps matches TRBD1 (5 bases). This CDR3 spans 16 amino acids. Trimming removed 0 bases from V and 3 bases from J, with 14 bases in between. Germline loops: CDR1 SGHRS, CDR2 YFSETQ. The CDR3 sequence is CASSLGGRERTDTQYF. In DNA form, the CDR3 reads TGCGCCAGCAGCTTGGGGGGCAGGGAAAGGACAGATACGCAGTATTTT.

This clonotype was counted a few times. The CDR3 nucleotides are TGTGCCAGCTCACCAGGGGAGGATGAGCAGTTCTTC. Amino acids: CASSPGEDEQFF. The chain couples TRBV18 to TRBJ2-1, with D perhaps TRBD2 (6 bases). Germline CDR1 and CDR2: KGHSH and LQKENI. This CDR3 has 12 residues. Trimming pared 2 bases from V and 8 bases from J, leaving 7 bases between.

The V call is TRBV19, the J call TRBJ1-1; D perhaps matches TRBD1 (6 bases). This CDR3 has 14 residues. The V end lost 6 bases, the J end lost 4 bases, and 15 bases lay between the germline ends. CDR1 is LNHDA, CDR2 SQIVND, per germline (reference sequence). In DNA, the CDR3 is TGTGCCAGTAGGGCCGACAGGCTCTTCACTGAAGCTTTCTTT. It codes for CASRADRLFTEAFF. Together with reference TRBV19 and TRBJ1-1, the CDR3 gives the full variable domain: DGGITQSPKYLFRKEGQNVTLSCEQNLNHDAMYWYRQDPGQGLRLIYYSQIVNDFQKGDIAEGYSVSREKKESFPLTVTSAQKNPTAFYLCASRADRLFTEAFFGQGTRLTVV.

V usage is TRBV19 and J usage is TRBJ2-7; the match to TRBD1 covers 8 bases. The CDR3 is 13 residues long. Looked up from germline, CDR1 is LNHDA and CDR2 is SQIVND (reference sequence). The J segment lost 6 bases and the V segment lost 5 bases, leaving 6 bases of the junction unmatched. This CDR3 reads CASSAGTGGEQYF. The CDR3 nucleotides read TGTGCCAGTAGTGCGGGAACAGGGGGCGAGCAGTACTTC.

V and J are TRBV20-1 and TRBJ2-1; perhaps TRBD1 as D (5 bases). Trimming cost V 5 bases and J 7 bases, with 18 bases left between them. The CDR3 spans 14 residues. CDR1 DFQATT and CDR2 SNEGSKA come from the germline V gene (reference sequence). DNA for the CDR3: TGCAGTGCTCGATCGGACATTAGGGGAAATGAGCAGTTCTTC. Translated: CSARSDIRGNEQFF.

Regarding this clonotype: A clone one base away is much larger, so this may be a read error. The gene calls are TRBV29-1 and TRBJ2-7, with no clear D. Germline CDR1 reads SQVTM; CDR2 reads ANQGSEA. The CDR3 spans 11 residues. Trimming stripped 4 bases from V and 3 bases from J, with 7 bases between. DNA for the CDR3: TGCAGCGTTGGTTCGTGCTACGAGCAGTACTTC. Amino acid sequence: CSVGSCYEQYF.

This chain connects TRBV6-6 to TRBJ1-2; maybe TRBD1 (5 bases). The germline V gene has CDR1 MNHNY and CDR2 SVGAGI (reference sequence). Trimming cost V 5 bases and J 8 bases, with 21 bases left between them. The CDR3 covers 15 residues. CDR3 loop: CASSGHRLTSKGYTF. CDR3 bases: TGTGCCAGCAGTGGACACAGGTTAACCTCGAAGGGCTACACCTTC.

This clonotype has a handful of counts. The chain links TRBV10-3 to TRBJ2-3; 9 bases align to TRBD2. This CDR3 comprises 13 residues. After removal of 11 bases from V and 7 bases from J, the junction contained 10 bases not matched to a gene. Germline CDR1 and CDR2: ENHRY and SYGVKD. CDR3 protein: CASGAGGPNTQYF. DNA for the CDR3: TGTGCCTCGGGGGCGGGGGGGCCTAATACGCAGTATTTT.

In its sample, this clonotype was seen a few times. The gene calls are TRBV15 and TRBJ2-1; 7 bases are shared with TRBD1. V gave up 4 bases and J gave up 1 base; unmatched junction bases: 4. CDR3 length: 15 residues. Germline V gene sequence: CDR1 LNHNV, CDR2 YYDKDF (reference sequence). The CDR3 protein is CATSIAGGSYNEQFF. In DNA, the CDR3 is TGTGCCACCAGCATAGCAGGGGGATCCTACAATGAGCAGTTCTTC.

The count of this clonotype is one. This could be a read error, since a much larger clone is one nucleotide away. This chain links TRBV11-2 with TRBJ2-7, with TRBD2 identical over 10 bases. The DNA matches TRBJ2-4 better at its end, which makes the J call doubtful. Germline CDR1 and CDR2: SGHAT and FQNNGV. This CDR3 spans 14 amino acids. The CDR3 is CASSTTSGANIQYF. The CDR3 coding sequence is TGTGCCAGCAGCACAACTAGCGGGGCAAACATTCAGTACTTC.

A note on this clonotype: A read error is possible here, since a much larger clone lies one base away. The chain carries TRBV20-1 and TRBJ2-1, with 8 positions matching TRBD2. The trim removed 2 bases at V and 10 bases at J, leaving 7 bases unmatched. In germline, CDR1 is DFQATT, CDR2 SNEGSKA (reference sequence). This CDR3 has 13 residues. CDR3 in amino acids: CSARPTSDYEQFF. As DNA, the CDR3 is TGCAGTGCTAGACCGACTAGCGACTACGAGCAGTTCTTC.

This rearrangement joins TRBV18 to TRBJ1-2, with TRBD1 identical over 10 bases. The CDR3 totals 14 residues. Germline values: CDR1 KGHSH, CDR2 LQKENI. V was pared by 8 bases and J by 5 bases, with 8 bases of the junction left unmatched. This CDR3 reads CASTLTGQGYGYTF. CDR3 bases: TGTGCCAGCACCCTAACGGGACAGGGGTATGGCTACACCTTC.

On this clonotype: One junction end does not reproduce the germline sequence, and a read error may be involved. V gene TRBV18 combines with J gene TRBJ2-7; 7 nucleotides agree with TRBD2. CDR1 is KGHSH and CDR2 is LQKENI in the germline V gene. The CDR3 contains 14 residues. The CDR3 region is CASSREGISCEQYF. In nucleotides, the CDR3 is TGTGCCAGCTCAAGGGAGGGGATATCCTGCGAGCAGTACTTC.

This clonotype showed up many times. This may be a read error, as it is one base from a much larger clone. The chain employs TRBV10-3 and TRBJ2-7; D is unclear. This CDR3 spans 12 amino acids. Germline CDR1 and CDR2: ENHRY and SYGVKD. Trimming took off 1 base at V and 2 bases at J, with 3 bases between the two ends. As DNA, the CDR3 is TGTGCCATCAGTGAGTTGACCTACGAGCAGTACTTC. Its protein is CAISELTYEQYF.

Concerning this clonotype itself: A much larger clone lies one base from this, so it may be a read error. V and J are TRBV7-2 and TRBJ2-5; a weak D match, TRBD2 (7 bases). The CDR3 is made up of 13 amino acids. Germline V gives CDR1 SGHTA, CDR2 FQGNSA. V was clipped by 8 bases and J by 3 bases, with 13 bases between them. CDR3 protein: CASGRGRKETQYF. The CDR3 region has the DNA TGTGCCAGCGGGCGGGGGCGGAAAGAGACCCAGTACTTC.

J is TRBJ1-4 and V is TRBV25-1, with D possibly being TRBD1 (5 bases). The CDR3 covers 15 residues. Germline CDR1 is MGHDK and CDR2 is SYGVNS. V gave up 3 bases and J gave up 8 bases, with 16 bases separating them. The CDR3 DNA follows: TGTGCCAGCAGTGATCCCCGAGGCGGGGGAGAAAAACTGTTTTTT. Residues: CASSDPRGGGEKLFF.

V gene TRBV29-1 combines with J gene TRBJ1-2; TRBD1 is a possible D gene (6 bases). Germline V CDR1 and CDR2: SQVTM, ANQGSEA. The germline V and J ends were trimmed by 5 bases and 4 bases, with 20 bases remaining between them. This CDR3 is built from 15 residues. The CDR3 DNA sequence: TGCAGCGTTCGAAGGGTGTCCGGGGGCCTCTATGGCTACACCTTC. Amino acids: CSVRRVSGGLYGYTF. The variable domain in full, with the rest retrieved from reference TRBV29-1 and TRBJ1-2, is SAVISQKPSRDICQRGTSLTIQCQVDSQVTMMFWYRQQPGQSLTLIATANQGSEATYESGFVIDKFPISRPNLTFSTLTVSNMSPEDSSIYLCSVRRVSGGLYGYTFGSGTRLTVV.

The rearrangement joins TRBV10-3 to TRBJ1-1; the D gene is possibly TRBD1 (5 bases). Germline loops: CDR1 ENHRY, CDR2 SYGVKD. V was shortened by 8 bases and J by 7 bases, with 14 bases between the two germline ends. The length of the CDR3 is 12 residues. The CDR3 region has the DNA TGTGCCATCGGGGAGGGGTTGGGTGAAGCTTTCTTT. Protein product: CAIGEGLGEAFF.

This clonotype occurred a few times. This chain joins TRBV7-2 and TRBJ2-3, with a weak D call TRBD2 (5 bases). V was trimmed by 4 bases and J by 4 bases, leaving 21 bases between them. The CDR3 is made up of 17 amino acids. Germline CDR1 reads SGHTA; CDR2 reads FQGNSA. CDR3 amino acids: CASSSPSPGLAADTQYF. The CDR3, as DNA: TGTGCCAGCAGCTCCCCCAGCCCTGGACTTGCTGCAGATACGCAGTATTTT.